A single sample is the source of the 27 T cell receptor beta chains below, sequenced in a study of T cells in Graves' hyperthyroidism and ophthalmopathy. RNA transcripts yielded amplified TCR beta CDR3 regions. The HTBI primer set drove a first-round RT-PCR of the TCR CDR3. MiXCR was run by TCRdb on the multiplex PCR reads, yielding one entry per CDR3 protein. The data show approximately 400,000 distinct CDR3 sequences, with about a fifth seen just once and 3.7% held by the top ten. The sequencing input was blood. These receptors all come from a woman aged 18-29 years with Graves' hyperthyroidism.

This clonotype was counted only a few times. V is TRBV4-2 and J is TRBJ2-2; a possible D gene is TRBD2 (6 bases). Trimming took off 4 bases at V and 7 bases at J, with 31 bases between the two ends. The CDR3 sequence is 20 residues long. Germline lookup yields CDR1 LGHNA and CDR2 YNFKEQ. In DNA, the CDR3 is TGTGCCAGCAGCCGGAGGGCGGTGGGCGCTGGGAATCTCCTCAGCGGGGAGCTGTTTTTT. This translates into CASSRRAVGAGNLLSGELFF.

The sample holds many counts of this clonotype. V usage is TRBV16 and J usage is TRBJ1-1; no firm D call. Germline loops: CDR1 KGHSY, CDR2 FQNENV. The CDR3 is made up of 11 amino acids. V was clipped by 3 bases and J by 4 bases, with 3 bases between them. CDR3 protein: CASSHVTEAFF. The CDR3 DNA sequence: TGTGCCAGCAGCCATGTCACTGAAGCTTTCTTT.

This clonotype was found many times. The chain carries TRBV6-5 and TRBJ2-7, with D hard to call. Germline CDR1 reads MNHEY; CDR2 reads SVGAGI. The CDR3 spans 14 residues. The V gene lost 7 bases and the J gene lost 1 base, with 14 bases spanning the gap. CDR3 protein: CASTRILPSYEQYF. DNA for the CDR3: TGTGCCAGCACCCGGATTTTACCTTCCTACGAGCAGTACTTC.

This clonotype was counted at least ten times. V is TRBV29-1 and J is TRBJ2-7; 7 bases fit TRBD1. Germline values: CDR1 SQVTM, CDR2 ANQGSEA. Losses at the gene ends were 6 bases for V and 2 bases for J; bases not matched to a gene: 7. The CDR3 sequence is 13 residues long. CDR3 nucleotide sequence: TGCAGCGTGACGGACAGGAAAACCTACGAGCAGTACTTC. Translation: CSVTDRKTYEQYF.

This clonotype showed up just a few times. V usage is TRBV6-1 and J usage is TRBJ1-6; D unresolved. The CDR3 runs to 13 residues. Germline CDR1 MNHNS, CDR2 SASEGT. Trimming left V 1 base short and J 11 bases short, with 9 bases between. The CDR3 sequence: CASSEDEMAPLHF. The CDR3 nucleotides read TGTGCCAGCAGTGAAGATGAGATGGCACCCCTCCACTTT.

The chain carries TRBV7-2 and TRBJ2-7, with D maybe TRBD2 (7 bases). CDR3 size: 14 residues. The V gene's germline CDR1 is SGHTA and CDR2 FQGNSA. V was trimmed by 5 bases and J by 2 bases, leaving 13 bases between them. The CDR3 DNA reads TGTGCCAGCAGCCGCGGGGGCCTACCCTACGAGCAGTACTTC. This sequence encodes CASSRGGLPYEQYF.

This clonotype was seen many times. The chain combines TRBV7-3 with TRBJ2-2; 7 bases map to TRBD2. The CDR3 spans 14 residues. Germline CDR1 and CDR2: SGHTA and FQGTGA. The ends lost 5 bases at V and 8 bases at J; junction bases unmatched: 8. Here the CDR3 DNA reads TGTGCCAGCAGCCAAGGGGCTAGCGGTGGGGAGCTGTTTTTT. It encodes CASSQGASGGELFF. The full variable domain, with the rest looked up from reference TRBV7-3 and TRBJ2-2, is GAGVSQTPSNKVTEKGKYVELRCDPISGHTALYWYRQSLGQGPEFLIYFQGTGAADDSGLPNDRFFAVRPEGSVSTLKIQRTERGDSAVYLCASSQGASGGELFFGEGSRLTVL.

This clonotype appeared many times. The rearrangement uses TRBV11-1 and TRBJ1-1; D is unclear. The V gene's germline CDR1 is SGHAT and CDR2 FQDESV (reference sequence). The ends were cut back, 1 base at V and 1 base at J, with 19 bases in the middle. The CDR3 is 18 residues long. The CDR3 sequence: CASSLVHGRGRRNTEAFF. The DNA of the CDR3 is TGTGCCAGCAGCTTAGTCCACGGCCGTGGGAGGAGGAACACTGAAGCTTTCTTT.

There are many counts of this clonotype. V usage is TRBV6-2 or TRBV6-3 and J usage is TRBJ2-7; 7 bases agree with TRBD2. This CDR3 spans 12 amino acids. V lost 9 bases, J lost 12 bases, and 14 bases stayed unmatched. The germline CDR1 and CDR2 sequences are MNHEY and SVGEGT. The CDR3 region has the DNA TGTGCCAGTGGGAGGCTCTCCGGGGGGTCGTACTTC. Its protein product is CASGRLSGGSYF.

This clonotype came up many times. The V gene is TRBV20-1, the J gene TRBJ2-7, with 14 bases that match TRBD2. Trimming took 0 bases from V and 2 from J; bases not matched to a gene: 6. The CDR3 consists of 17 residues. Germline CDR1 reads DFQATT; CDR2 reads SNEGSKA (reference sequence). CDR3 sequence reads: CSARDALTSGGAYEQYF. CDR3 nucleotide sequence: TGCAGTGCTAGAGATGCCCTGACTAGCGGGGGGGCCTACGAGCAGTACTTC.

This clonotype was seen at least ten times. The V call is TRBV6-1, the J call TRBJ2-7, with D maybe TRBD2 (5 bases). CDR3 length: 14 amino acids. V lost 6 bases, J lost 3 bases, and 15 bases lay in between. Germline V gene sequence: CDR1 MNHNS, CDR2 SASEGT. The CDR3 spells CASRSFSAGYEQYF. CDR3 coding DNA: TGTGCCAGCAGATCATTTAGCGCCGGCTACGAGCAGTACTTC.

This clonotype was observed at least ten times. The chain links TRBV6-1 to TRBJ1-1; a possible D gene is TRBD1 (6 bases). The CDR3 has 15 residues. V was trimmed by 4 bases and J by 0 bases, leaving 12 bases between them. Per the germline V gene, CDR1 is MNHNS and CDR2 is SASEGT. CDR3 protein: CASSADSSMNTEAFF. The CDR3 bases are TGTGCCAGCAGTGCGGACAGTTCCATGAACACTGAAGCTTTCTTT.

This sequence joins TRBV12-3 or TRBV12-4 and TRBJ1-2, with D uncertain. The V end was cut by 2 bases, the J end by 2 bases, with 9 bases between. The CDR3 is 14 amino acids. The CDR3 sequence is CASSLSGYNYGYTF. CDR3 DNA: TGTGCCAGCAGTTTATCAGGATACAACTATGGCTACACCTTC.

This clonotype showed up many times. V gene TRBV19 combines with J gene TRBJ2-7; D is unclear. Germline V CDR1 and CDR2: LNHDA, SQIVND (reference sequence). Trimming removed 0 bases from V and 5 bases from J, with 8 bases in between. The CDR3 consists of 13 residues. The DNA of the CDR3 is TGTGCCAGTAGTATAGATCTGGGTAACGAGCAGTACTTC. This translates into CASSIDLGNEQYF.

This clonotype was counted many times. The V call is TRBV5-5, the J call TRBJ1-2, with TRBD1 as a possible D gene (5 bases). Germline V lookup: CDR1 SGHKS, CDR2 YYEKEE (reference sequence). The CDR3 spans 13 residues. With 2 bases removed from V and 7 bases from J, the gap between germline ends came to 12 bases. The CDR3 region is CASSFNGAGGYTF. The DNA for the CDR3 is TGTGCCAGCAGCTTCAACGGGGCTGGTGGCTACACCTTC.

The table lists this clonotype with many counts. This chain links TRBV28 with TRBJ2-7; 7 bases agree with TRBD1. Unmatched junction bases numbered 14, after V lost 6 bases and J lost 0 bases. CDR1 and CDR2 (germline): MDHEN, SYDVKM. The CDR3 runs 17 residues. The CDR3 is CASSPNRGQVSSYEQYF. CDR3 DNA: TGTGCCAGCAGCCCGAACAGGGGCCAAGTCAGCTCCTACGAGCAGTACTTC.

The chain recombines TRBV11-2 with TRBJ1-2; D is uncertain. The V and J ends lost 1 base and 6 bases respectively, with 9 bases between them. Germline values: CDR1 SGHAT, CDR2 FQNNGV. The CDR3 has 13 amino acids. CDR3 residues: CASSLGISDGYTF. In DNA, the CDR3 is TGTGCCAGCAGCTTAGGTATCAGTGATGGCTACACCTTC.

The sample holds many counts of this clonotype. DNA for the CDR3: TGTGCCTGGAGTCGGACGGTGAGCACTGAAGCTTTCTTT. Protein product: CAWSRTVSTEAFF. The chain employs TRBV30 and TRBJ1-1, with unresolved D. The CDR3 extends over 13 amino acids. The V end lost 2 bases, the J end lost 4 bases, and 11 bases lay between the germline ends. Germline CDR1 is GTSNPN and CDR2 is SVGIG (reference sequence).

This clonotype showed up many times. The chain has TRBV6-5 and TRBJ1-1, with D unresolved. V was shortened by 2 bases and J by 5 bases, with 15 bases between the two germline ends. This CDR3 is 15 amino acids long. Germline V gives CDR1 MNHEY, CDR2 SVGAGI. CDR3 nucleotide sequence: TGTGCCAGCAGTTACCCCGGTTCTTTTGGGACTGAAGCTTTCTTT. This codes for CASSYPGSFGTEAFF.

This clonotype was counted many times. The J gene is TRBJ1-2, the V gene TRBV12-3 or TRBV12-4, with TRBD1 matching 7 bases. The CDR3 contains 12 residues. V dropped 5 bases and J dropped 4; count of bases not matched to a gene: 1. DNA for the CDR3: TGTGCCAGCAGTCCAGGGGGCTATGGCTACACCTTC. Translating it yields CASSPGGYGYTF.

This clonotype has a count of ten or more. The J gene is TRBJ1-2, the V gene TRBV13; TRBD1 is a possible D gene (5 bases). Looked up from germline, CDR1 is PRHDT and CDR2 is FYEKMQ (reference sequence). V dropped 5 bases and J dropped 10 bases, with 17 bases sitting between them. The CDR3 is 13 amino acids. In DNA, the CDR3 is TGTGCCAGCAGCGAGGGGACCGGGGATGACTACACCTTC. Translating gives CASSEGTGDDYTF.

There are many counts of this clonotype. The J gene is TRBJ1-1, the V gene TRBV5-1; the D gene is possibly TRBD1 (5 bases). Germline CDR1 SGHRS, CDR2 YFSETQ. This CDR3 comprises 11 residues. V was shortened by 4 bases and J by 11 bases, with 12 bases between the two germline ends. The CDR3 DNA sequence: TGCGCCAGCAGCGGTAGGGGTGACGCTTTCTTT. It translates to CASSGRGDAFF. Variable domain in full (rest from reference TRBV5-1 and TRBJ1-1): KAGVTQTPRYLIKTRGQQVTLSCSPISGHRSVSWYQQTPGQGLQFLFEYFSETQRNKGNFPGRFSGRQFSNSRSEMNVSTLELGDSALYLCASSGRGDAFFGQGTRLTVV.

The J gene is TRBJ1-1, the V gene TRBV2, with D perhaps matching TRBD1 (5 bases). There are 16 residues in the CDR3. V was trimmed by 1 base and J by 0 bases, leaving 12 bases between them. From germline, CDR1 is SNHLY and CDR2 FYNNEI. In DNA, the CDR3 is TGTGCCAGCAGTGAAGAGGTCGACAGATTGAACACTGAAGCTTTCTTT. This sequence encodes CASSEEVDRLNTEAFF.

This clonotype was counted at least ten times. This rearrangement joins TRBV6-5 to TRBJ1-2, with D possibly being TRBD1 (6 bases). Germline V gene sequence: CDR1 MNHEY, CDR2 SVGAGI. V was trimmed by 2 bases and J by 5 bases, leaving 9 bases between them. CDR3 length: 13 residues. In DNA form, the CDR3 reads TGTGCCAGCAGTTACCGAGGGGGTTATGGCTACACCTTC. Its translation is CASSYRGGYGYTF.

This clonotype was counted ten times or more. V is TRBV20-1 and J is TRBJ1-2; TRBD1 matches at 9 bases. Per the germline V gene, CDR1 is DFQATT and CDR2 is SNEGSKA (reference sequence). The CDR3 totals 13 residues. Losses at the gene ends were 3 bases for V and 6 bases for J; bases not matched to a gene: 5. The CDR3 region is CSASHGQGNGYTF. The CDR3 nucleotides read TGCAGTGCTAGTCACGGACAGGGGAATGGCTACACCTTC.

This clonotype appeared a single time. A much bigger clone sits one base away, suggesting this may be a read error. CDR3 bases: TGCAGTGCTGCAGGGAACTATGGCTACAGCTTC. As protein: CSAAGNYGYSF. This rearrangement joins TRBV20-1 to TRBJ1-2; a possible D gene is TRBD1 (5 bases). This CDR3 is 11 amino acids long. Germline V gives CDR1 DFQATT, CDR2 SNEGSKA (reference sequence).

This clonotype was counted ten times or more. The V gene is TRBV27, the J gene TRBJ2-7; D might be TRBD1 (6 bases). This CDR3 has 15 amino acids. V dropped 5 bases and J dropped 5 bases, with 19 bases sitting between them. The germline V gene has CDR1 MNHEY and CDR2 SMNVEV (reference sequence). The chain's CDR3 is CASSPSPYPGDEQYF. The CDR3 DNA reads as TGTGCCAGCAGTCCAAGTCCCTATCCAGGGGACGAGCAGTACTTC.